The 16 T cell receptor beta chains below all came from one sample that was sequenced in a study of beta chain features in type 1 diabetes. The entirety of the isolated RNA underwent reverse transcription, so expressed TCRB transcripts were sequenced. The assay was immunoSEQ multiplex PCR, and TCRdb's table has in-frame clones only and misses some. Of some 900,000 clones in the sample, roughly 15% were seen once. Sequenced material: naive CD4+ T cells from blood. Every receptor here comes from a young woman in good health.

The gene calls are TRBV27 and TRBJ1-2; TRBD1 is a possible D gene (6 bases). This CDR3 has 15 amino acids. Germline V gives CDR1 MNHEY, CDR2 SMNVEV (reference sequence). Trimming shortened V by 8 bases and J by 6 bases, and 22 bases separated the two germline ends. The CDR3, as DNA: TGTGCCAGCTCACCCGCGGCAGGGGAATGGAATGGCTACACCTTC. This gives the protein CASSPAAGEWNGYTF.

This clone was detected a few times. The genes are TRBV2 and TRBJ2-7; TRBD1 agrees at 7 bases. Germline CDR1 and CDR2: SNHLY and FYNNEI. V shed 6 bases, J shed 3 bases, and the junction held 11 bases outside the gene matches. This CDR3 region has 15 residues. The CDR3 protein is CASRRSGQEFYEQYF. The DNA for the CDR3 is TGTGCCAGCAGACGTTCTGGACAGGAGTTCTACGAGCAGTACTTC.

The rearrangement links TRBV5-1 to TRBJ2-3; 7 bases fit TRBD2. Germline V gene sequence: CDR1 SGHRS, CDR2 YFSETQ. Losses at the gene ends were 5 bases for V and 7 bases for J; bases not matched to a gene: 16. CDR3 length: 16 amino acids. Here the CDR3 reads CASSFWGRLATYTQYF. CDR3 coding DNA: TGCGCCAGCAGTTTTTGGGGGAGACTAGCAACATATACGCAGTATTTT.

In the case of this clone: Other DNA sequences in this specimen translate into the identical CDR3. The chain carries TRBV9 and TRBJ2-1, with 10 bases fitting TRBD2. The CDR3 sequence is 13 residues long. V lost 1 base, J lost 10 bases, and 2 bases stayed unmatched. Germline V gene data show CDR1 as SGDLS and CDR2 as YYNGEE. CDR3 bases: TGTGCCAGCAGCGTACAAGCGGGAGGGGAGCAGTTCTTC. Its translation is CASSVQAGGEQFF.

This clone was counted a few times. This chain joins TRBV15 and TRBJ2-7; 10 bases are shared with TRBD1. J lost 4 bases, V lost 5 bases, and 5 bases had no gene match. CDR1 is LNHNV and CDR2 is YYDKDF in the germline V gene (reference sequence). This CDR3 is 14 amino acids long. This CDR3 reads CATSGGDRGYEQYF. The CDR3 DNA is TGTGCCACCAGCGGAGGGGACAGGGGATACGAGCAGTACTTC.

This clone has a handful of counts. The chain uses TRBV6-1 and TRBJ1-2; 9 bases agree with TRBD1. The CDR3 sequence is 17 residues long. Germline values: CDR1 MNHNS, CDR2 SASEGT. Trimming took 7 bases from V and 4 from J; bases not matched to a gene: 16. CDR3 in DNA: TGTGCCAGCATTGCAGCCGGACAGGGGCCAATTCTCTATGGCTACACCTTC. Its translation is CASIAAGQGPILYGYTF.

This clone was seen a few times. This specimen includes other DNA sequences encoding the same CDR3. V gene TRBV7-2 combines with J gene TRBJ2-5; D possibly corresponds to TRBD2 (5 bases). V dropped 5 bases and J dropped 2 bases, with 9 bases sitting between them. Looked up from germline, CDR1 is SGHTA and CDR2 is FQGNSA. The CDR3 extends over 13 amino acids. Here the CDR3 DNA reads TGTGCCAGCAGCCTCACTAGACAAGAGACCCAGTACTTC. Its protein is CASSLTRQETQYF.

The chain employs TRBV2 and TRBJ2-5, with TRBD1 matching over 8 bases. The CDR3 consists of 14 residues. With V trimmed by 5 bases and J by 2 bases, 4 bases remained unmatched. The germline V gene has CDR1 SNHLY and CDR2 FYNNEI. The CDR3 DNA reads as TGTGCCAGCAGTTGGGACAGGCCGCAAGAGACCCAGTACTTC. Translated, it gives CASSWDRPQETQYF. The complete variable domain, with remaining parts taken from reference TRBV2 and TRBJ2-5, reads EPEVTQTPSHQVTQMGQEVILRCVPISNHLYFYWYRQILGQKVEFLVSFYNNEISEKSEIFDDQFSVERPDGSNFTLKIRSTKLEDSAMYFCASSWDRPQETQYFGPGTRLLVL.

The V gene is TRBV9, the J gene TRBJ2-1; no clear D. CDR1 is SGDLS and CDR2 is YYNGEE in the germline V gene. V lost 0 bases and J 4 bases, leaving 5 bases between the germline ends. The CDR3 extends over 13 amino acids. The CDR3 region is CASSVDIYNEQFF. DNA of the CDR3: TGTGCCAGCAGCGTAGACATTTACAATGAGCAGTTCTTC.

CDR3 sequence: CASTVAQNTGELFF. CDR3 nucleotide sequence: TGTGCCAGCACTGTGGCCCAGAACACCGGGGAGCTGTTTTTT. This chain joins TRBV27 and TRBJ2-2; no firm D call. The CDR3 contains 14 residues. The germline V gene has CDR1 MNHEY and CDR2 SMNVEV (reference sequence). The V end was cut by 7 bases, the J end by 1 base, with 10 bases between.

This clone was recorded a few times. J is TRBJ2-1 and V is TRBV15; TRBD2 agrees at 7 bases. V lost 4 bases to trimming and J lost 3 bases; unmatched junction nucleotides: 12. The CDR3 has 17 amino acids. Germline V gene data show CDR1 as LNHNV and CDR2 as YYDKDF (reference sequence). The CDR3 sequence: CATSTPVGRGNYNEQFF. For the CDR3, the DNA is TGTGCCACCAGCACCCCGGTGGGGAGGGGTAACTACAATGAGCAGTTCTTC.

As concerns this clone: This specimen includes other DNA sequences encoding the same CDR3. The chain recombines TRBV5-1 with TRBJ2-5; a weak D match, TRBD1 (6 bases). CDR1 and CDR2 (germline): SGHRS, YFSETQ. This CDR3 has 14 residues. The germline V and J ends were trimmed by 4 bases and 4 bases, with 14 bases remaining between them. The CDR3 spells CASSARGRGETQYF. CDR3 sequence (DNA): TGCGCCAGCAGCGCCAGGGGCAGGGGAGAGACCCAGTACTTC.

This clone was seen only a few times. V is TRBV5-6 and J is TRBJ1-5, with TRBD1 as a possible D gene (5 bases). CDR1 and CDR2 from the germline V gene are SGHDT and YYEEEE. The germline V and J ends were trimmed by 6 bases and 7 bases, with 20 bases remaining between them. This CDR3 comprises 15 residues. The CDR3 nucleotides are TGTGCCAGCACTCGGGGGGACGGGGTAGGGCAGCCCCAGCATTTT. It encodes CASTRGDGVGQPQHF. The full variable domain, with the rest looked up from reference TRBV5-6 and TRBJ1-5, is DAGVTQSPTHLIKTRGQQVTLRCSPKSGHDTVSWYQQALGQGPQFIFQYYEEEERQRGNFPDRFSGHQFPNYSSELNVNALLLGDSALYLCASTRGDGVGQPQHFGDGTRLSIL.

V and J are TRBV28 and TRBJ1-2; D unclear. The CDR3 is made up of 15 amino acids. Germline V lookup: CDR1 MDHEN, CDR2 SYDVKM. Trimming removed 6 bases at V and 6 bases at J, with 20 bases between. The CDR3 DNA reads TGTGCCAGCAGCTTACCGAGCCGCATGGGCGATGGCTACACCTTC. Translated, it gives CASSLPSRMGDGYTF.

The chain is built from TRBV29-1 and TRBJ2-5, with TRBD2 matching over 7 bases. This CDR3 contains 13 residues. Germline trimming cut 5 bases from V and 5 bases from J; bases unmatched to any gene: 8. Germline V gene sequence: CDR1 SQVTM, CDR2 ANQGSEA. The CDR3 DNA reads TGCAGCGTTCGAGGGAGGGCGGCGGAGACCCAGTACTTC. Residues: CSVRGRAAETQYF. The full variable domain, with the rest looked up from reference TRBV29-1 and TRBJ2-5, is SAVISQKPSRDICQRGTSLTIQCQVDSQVTMMFWYRQQPGQSLTLIATANQGSEATYESGFVIDKFPISRPNLTFSTLTVSNMSPEDSSIYLCSVRGRAAETQYFGPGTRLLVL.

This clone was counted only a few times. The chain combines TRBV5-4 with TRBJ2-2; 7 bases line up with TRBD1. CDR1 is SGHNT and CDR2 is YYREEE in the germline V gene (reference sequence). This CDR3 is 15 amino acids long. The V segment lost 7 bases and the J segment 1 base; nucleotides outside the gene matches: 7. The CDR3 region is CASYRTGGNTGELFF. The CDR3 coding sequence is TGTGCCAGCTACAGGACAGGCGGGAACACCGGGGAGCTGTTTTTT.